The next 9 T cell receptor beta chains were all read from a single sample in a study of T cell responses to AZD1222 COVID-19 vaccine. Profiling relied on immunoSEQ multiplex PCR, and the TCRdb table lists in-frame clones only, not all of them. The sample holds around 120,000 clones, 93% seen once. Specimen: peripheral blood, collected 28 days after the second AZD1222 dose. Every receptor here comes from an adult who received the AZD1222 COVID-19 vaccine.

The chain combines TRBV6-5 with TRBJ1-6; 7 nucleotides line up with TRBD1. Looked up from germline, CDR1 is MNHEY and CDR2 is SVGAGI. The CDR3 runs 15 residues. V shed 2 bases and J 7 bases; nucleotides not matched to a gene: 5. The CDR3 nucleotides read TGTGCCAGCAGTTACGGGACAGCCCCCAATTCACCCCTCCACTTT. Protein product: CASSYGTAPNSPLHF.

The table lists this clone with a count of one. V is TRBV25-1 and J is TRBJ2-5; D ambiguous. V was pared by 3 bases and J by 5 bases, with 13 bases between. Germline assignment: CDR1 MGHDK and CDR2 SYGVNS. This CDR3 region has 14 residues. The CDR3 region has the DNA TGTGCCAGCAGTGACCAGACGGCGACGGAGACCCAGTACTTC. It translates to CASSDQTATETQYF.

This clone was seen just once. The rearrangement joins TRBV11-2 to TRBJ2-7; perhaps TRBD1 as D (6 bases). The CDR3 has 14 residues. Looked up from germline, CDR1 is SGHAT and CDR2 is FQNNGV. Between the trimmed V and J ends, which lost 1 base and 2 bases, there was a span of 9 bases. The CDR3 loop reads CASSLGRGPYEQYF. DNA for the CDR3: TGTGCCAGCAGCTTAGGCAGGGGTCCCTACGAGCAGTACTTC. Supplemented by reference TRBV11-2 and TRBJ2-7, the full variable domain reads EAGVAQSPRYKIIEKRQSVAFWCNPISGHATLYWYQQILGQGPKLLIQFQNNGVVDDSQLPKDRFSAERLKGVDSTLKIQPAKLEDSAVYLCASSLGRGPYEQYFGPGTRLTVT.

CDR3 DNA: TGCGCCAGCAGCTACCAGGGAGACTATGGCTACACCTTC. This translates into CASSYQGDYGYTF. This chain joins TRBV5-1 and TRBJ1-2; possible D gene TRBD1, 5 bases. V shed 3 bases and J shed 3 bases, with 9 bases lying between them. The CDR3 is 13 residues long. The germline CDR1 and CDR2 sequences are SGHRS and YFSETQ.

The rearrangement joins TRBV29-1 to TRBJ2-2; D might be TRBD1 (6 bases). The V gene lost 7 bases and the J gene lost 1 base, with 13 bases spanning the gap. Germline values: CDR1 SQVTM, CDR2 ANQGSEA. This CDR3 spans 14 amino acids. The CDR3 DNA is TGCAGCGGCCAGCCGGGACAGAACACCGGGGAGCTGTTTTTT. Protein sequence: CSGQPGQNTGELFF.

This chain joins TRBV7-9 and TRBJ1-2; D is unresolved. The CDR3 sequence is 14 residues long. Between the trimmed V and J ends, which lost 1 base and 3 bases, there was a span of 9 bases. Germline V gene data show CDR1 as SEHNR and CDR2 as FQNEAQ (reference sequence). CDR3 sequence (DNA): TGTGCCAGCAGCTTAGAAGGCAGACACTATGGCTACACCTTC. Its protein product is CASSLEGRHYGYTF.

The chain uses TRBV7-2 and TRBJ1-2; D unclear. Germline CDR1 SGHTA, CDR2 FQGNSA. The CDR3 runs to 14 residues. V was trimmed by 5 bases and J by 8 bases, leaving 18 bases between them. The CDR3 region has the DNA TGTGCCAGCAGCCAATTCAAGCACGTGATAGGCTACACCTTC. As protein: CASSQFKHVIGYTF.

This chain connects TRBV11-2 to TRBJ1-2, with D possibly TRBD1 on 5 matching bases. Per the germline V gene, CDR1 is SGHAT and CDR2 is FQNNGV. The germline V and J ends were trimmed by 4 bases and 9 bases, with 12 bases remaining between them. This CDR3 spans 12 amino acids. CDR3 coding DNA: TGTGCCAGCAGCTCGTCTCGGGGGAGCTACACCTTC. Protein product: CASSSSRGSYTF.

The V and J genes are TRBV5-1 and TRBJ1-1; 9 nucleotides match TRBD1. There are 16 residues in the CDR3. Germline V gives CDR1 SGHRS, CDR2 YFSETQ. V lost 0 bases, J lost 4 bases, and 7 bases stayed unmatched. The CDR3 loop reads CASSLAPGTGFTEAFF. In nucleotides, the CDR3 is TGCGCCAGCAGCTTGGCTCCCGGGACAGGGTTCACTGAAGCTTTCTTT.